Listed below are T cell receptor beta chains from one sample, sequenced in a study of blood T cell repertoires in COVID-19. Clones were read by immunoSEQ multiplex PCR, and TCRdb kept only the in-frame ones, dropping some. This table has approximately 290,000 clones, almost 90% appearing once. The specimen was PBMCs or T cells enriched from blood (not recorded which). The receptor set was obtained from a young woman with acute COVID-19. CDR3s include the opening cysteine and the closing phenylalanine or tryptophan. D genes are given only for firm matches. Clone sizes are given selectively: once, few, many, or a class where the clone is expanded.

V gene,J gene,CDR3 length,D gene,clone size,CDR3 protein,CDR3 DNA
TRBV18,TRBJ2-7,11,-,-,CASSRQYEQYF,TGTGCCAGCTCACGACAGTACGAGCAGTACTTC
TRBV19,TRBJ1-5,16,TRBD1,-,CASSKDRGSLNQPQHF,TGTGCCAGTAGTAAAGACAGGGGATCCCTCAATCAGCCCCAGCATTTT
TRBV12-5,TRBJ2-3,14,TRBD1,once,CASGLGLQGDTQYF,TGTGCTAGTGGTTTGGGACTACAGGGGGATACGCAGTATTTT
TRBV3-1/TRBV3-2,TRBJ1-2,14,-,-,CASSLLSVTYGYTF,TGTGCCAGCAGCCTGCTGAGCGTTACCTATGGCTACACCTTC
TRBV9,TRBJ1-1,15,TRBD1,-,CASSETGGGNAEAFF,TGTGCCAGCAGCGAGACAGGGGGCGGGAATGCTGAAGCTTTCTTT
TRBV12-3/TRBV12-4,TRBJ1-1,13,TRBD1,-,CASSLRQGFEAFF,TGTGCCAGCAGCCTCAGACAGGGTTTTGAAGCTTTCTTT
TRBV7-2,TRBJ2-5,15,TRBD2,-,CASSLAGSGSETQYF,TGTGCCAGCAGCTTAGCGGGTAGCGGGAGCGAGACCCAGTACTTC
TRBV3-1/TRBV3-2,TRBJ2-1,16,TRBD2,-,CASSQSGRQPIGEQFF,TGTGCCAGCAGCCAATCCGGGAGGCAGCCCATCGGTGAGCAGTTCTTC
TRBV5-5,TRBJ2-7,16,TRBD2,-,CASSLVGDYMIYEQYF,TGTGCCAGCAGCTTGGTTGGGGACTATATGATTTACGAGCAGTACTTC
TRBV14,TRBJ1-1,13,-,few,CASSLSRDTEAFF,TGTGCCAGCAGCCTATCCAGGGACACTGAAGCTTTCTTT
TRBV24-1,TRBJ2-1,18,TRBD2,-,CATSDSSRLAGAYNEQFF,TGTGCCACCAGTGATTCTTCCCGACTAGCGGGAGCCTACAATGAGCAGTTCTTC
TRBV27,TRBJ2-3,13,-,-,CASSFATPHTQYF,TGTGCCAGCAGTTTTGCGACTCCCCATACGCAGTATTTT
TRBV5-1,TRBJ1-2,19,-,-,CASSLGGQNNPWANYGYTF,TGCGCCAGCAGCTTGGGAGGACAGAATAACCCCTGGGCCAACTATGGCTACACCTTC
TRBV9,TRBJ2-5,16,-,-,CASSVGQGRAQETQYF,TGTGCCAGCAGCGTAGGCCAAGGCAGGGCCCAAGAGACCCAGTACTTC
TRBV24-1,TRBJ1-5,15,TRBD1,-,CATSDSGTGVQPQHF,TGTGCCACCAGTGATTCCGGGACAGGGGTTCAGCCCCAGCATTTT
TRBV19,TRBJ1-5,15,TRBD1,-,CASAGTGGSNQPQHF,TGTGCCAGTGCCGGGACAGGGGGGAGCAATCAGCCCCAGCATTTT
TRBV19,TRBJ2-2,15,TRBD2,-,CASLTSVANTGELFF,TGTGCCAGTCTAACTAGCGTAGCGAACACCGGGGAGCTGTTTTTT
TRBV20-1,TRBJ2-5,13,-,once,CSASGQVGGAQYF,TGCAGTGCTAGTGGACAGGTGGGGGGGGCCCAGTACTTC
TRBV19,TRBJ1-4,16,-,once,CASSTARGMTDEKLFF,TGTGCCAGTAGTACGGCCCGGGGGATGACGGATGAAAAACTGTTTTTT
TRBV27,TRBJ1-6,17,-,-,CASSFSGLGTYNSPLHF,TGTGCCAGCAGTTTCTCGGGCCTCGGGACCTATAATTCACCCCTCCACTTT
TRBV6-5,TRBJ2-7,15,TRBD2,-,CASQKREGSSNEQYF,TGTGCCAGCCAAAAGCGGGAGGGCTCGAGTAACGAGCAGTACTTC
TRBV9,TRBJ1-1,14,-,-,CASSPTGGNTEAFF,TGTGCCAGCAGCCCCACCGGGGGGAACACTGAAGCTTTCTTT
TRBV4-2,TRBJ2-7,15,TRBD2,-,CASSQDGTSSYEQYF,TGTGCCAGCAGCCAAGATGGGACTAGTTCTTACGAGCAGTACTTC
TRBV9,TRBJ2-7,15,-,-,CASSVGGESSYEQYF,TGTGCCAGCAGCGTAGGGGGCGAGAGCTCCTACGAGCAGTACTTC
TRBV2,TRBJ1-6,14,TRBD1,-,CASNLQGAGSPLHF,TGTGCCAGCAACTTACAGGGGGCCGGTTCACCCCTCCACTTT
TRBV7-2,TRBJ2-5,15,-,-,CASSLGQLLQETQYF,TGTGCCAGCAGCTTAGGACAGCTGCTCCAAGAGACCCAGTACTTC
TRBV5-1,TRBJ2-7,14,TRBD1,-,CARIHRDRGHEQYF,TGCGCCAGGATACATCGGGACAGGGGACACGAGCAGTACTTC
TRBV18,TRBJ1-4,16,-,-,CASSPQEGQTNEKLFF,TGTGCCAGCTCACCACAGGAGGGGCAGACTAATGAAAAACTGTTTTTT
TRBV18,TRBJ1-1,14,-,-,CASSPSPRDTEAFF,TGTGCCAGCTCACCCTCCCCCAGGGACACTGAAGCTTTCTTT
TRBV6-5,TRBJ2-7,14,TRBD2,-,CASSYGSSGYEQYF,TGTGCCAGCAGTTACGGATCTAGCGGCTACGAGCAGTACTTC
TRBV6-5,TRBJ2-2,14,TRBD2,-,CASREREPTGELFF,TGTGCCAGCAGGGAGCGGGAACCAACCGGGGAGCTGTTTTTT
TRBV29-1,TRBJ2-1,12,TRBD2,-,CSLGGSYNEQFF,TGCAGCCTCGGGGGGTCCTACAATGAGCAGTTCTTC